The next 27 T cell receptor beta chains were all read from a single sample in a study of metastatic and nonmetastatic thyroid tumors. There were no patients who had received any treatment before thyroid surgery. TCRdb ran MiXCR on the PCR reads. The table has approximately 20,000 clones, about 30% seen once. Sequenced input: adjacent normal tissue. These receptors all stem from a female donor with papillary thyroid cancer or a benign thyroid nodule (not recorded which). Some clones in this sample may be carry-over from other donors' samples.

This clone was observed a single time. This chain connects TRBV6-4 to TRBJ1-2; possibly TRBD1 for D (5 bases). The CDR3 spans 18 residues. Germline values: CDR1 MRHNA, CDR2 SNTAGT. Trimming left V 7 bases short and J 4 bases short, with 28 bases between. The DNA for the CDR3 is TGTGCCAGCACTGTAGCAGTCACACATGGGGCAGGCCCCTATGGCTACACCTTC. Amino acids: CASTVAVTHGAGPYGYTF.

This clone is medium-sized in the sample. The chain recombines TRBV28 with TRBJ2-3; the D gene is possibly TRBD1 (5 bases). The CDR3 spans 15 residues. The V end lost 2 bases, the J end lost 5 bases, and 14 bases lay between the germline ends. CDR1 is MDHEN and CDR2 is SYDVKM in the germline V gene. The CDR3 coding sequence is TGTGCCAGCAGTTTAGTGGGCCAGGGTTTAGATACGCAGTATTTT. Amino acid sequence: CASSLVGQGLDTQYF. Using reference TRBV28 and TRBJ2-3 for the parts outside the CDR3, the full variable domain is DVKVTQSSRYLVKRTGEKVFLECVQDMDHENMFWYRQDPGLGLRLIYFSYDVKMKEKGDIPEGYSVSREKKERFSLILESASTNQTSMYLCASSLVGQGLDTQYFGPGTRLTVL.

The rearrangement links TRBV6-2 or TRBV6-3 to TRBJ2-2; unclear D gene. The CDR3 runs 13 residues. V lost 0 bases to trimming and J lost 7 bases, with 6 bases between them. Germline CDR1 MNHEY, CDR2 SVGEGT. The DNA of the CDR3 is TGTGCCAGCAGTTACTCGATAGGCGGGGAGCTGTTTTTT. This gives the protein CASSYSIGGELFF.

This clone was seen a few times. V usage is TRBV6-2 or TRBV6-3 and J usage is TRBJ1-6; D is unclear. Germline V lookup: CDR1 MNHEY, CDR2 SVGEGT. The V and J ends lost 2 bases and 6 bases respectively, with 5 bases between them. This CDR3 has 13 amino acids. The CDR3 loop reads CASSYDGNSPLHF. DNA of the CDR3: TGTGCCAGCAGTTACGACGGTAATTCACCCCTCCACTTT.

The chain couples TRBV7-9 to TRBJ2-7; D is undetermined. Germline V gives CDR1 SEHNR, CDR2 FQNEAQ (reference sequence). Trimming pared 5 bases from V and 0 bases from J, leaving 14 bases between. The CDR3 runs to 15 residues. The CDR3 loop reads CASSPSGLHSYEQYF. CDR3 sequence (DNA): TGTGCCAGCAGCCCATCAGGCCTGCACTCCTACGAGCAGTACTTC. Full variable domain (missing parts from reference TRBV7-9 and TRBJ2-7): DTGVSQNPRHKITKRGQNVTFRCDPISEHNRLYWYRQTLGQGPEFLTYFQNEAQLEKSRLLSDRFSAERPKGSFSTLEIQRTEQGDSAMYLCASSPSGLHSYEQYFGPGTRLTVT.

On this clone itself: The junction departs from the called germline gene at one end, perhaps through a read error. The CDR3 protein is CATSDQGTDGIGANVLTF. The DNA for the CDR3 is TGCGCAACCAGTGACCAGGGGACAGACGGTATTGGGGCCAACGTCCTGACTTTC. The chain uses TRBV24-1 and TRBJ2-6; TRBD1 matches 7 bases. This CDR3 is built from 18 residues. Germline V gives CDR1 KGHDR, CDR2 SFDVKD.

The chain recombines TRBV2 with TRBJ1-6; TRBD1 is a possible D gene (5 bases). The CDR3 has 13 amino acids. The V end was cut by 6 bases, the J end by 8 bases, with 11 bases between. The germline gives CDR1 SNHLY, CDR2 FYNNEI. CDR3 region: CASRTAGHSPLHF. The CDR3, as DNA: TGTGCCAGCAGGACCGCGGGGCATTCACCCCTCCACTTT.

There are many counts of this clone. A much larger clonotype is one base distant, so this may be a read error. The conserved phenylalanine or tryptophan normally closing the CDR3 is absent here, so this likely arose from a read error. The chain joins TRBV28 to TRBJ1-2; 9 positions match TRBD1. CDR1 and CDR2 (germline): MDHEN, SYDVKM. This CDR3 region has 15 residues. J was trimmed by 1 base and V by 7 bases; bases with no gene match: 7. The CDR3 loop is CASIPGDRDNYGYTL. The CDR3 nucleotides are TGTGCCAGCATACCTGGGGACAGGGATAACTATGGCTACACCCTC.

CDR3 region: CASSQDETGGAGGSAQETQYF. For the CDR3, the DNA is TGTGCCAGCAGCCAAGATGAGACAGGGGGCGCCGGGGGGTCTGCCCAGGAGACCCAGTACTTC. The rearrangement uses TRBV4-2 and TRBJ2-5; 10 positions match TRBD1. Germline CDR1 LGHNA, CDR2 YNFKEQ. The CDR3 length is 21 residues. The J segment lost 5 bases and the V segment lost 0 bases, leaving 21 bases of the junction unmatched.

This clone ranks as medium-sized. This chain links TRBV6-5 with TRBJ1-1; D is perhaps TRBD1 (5 bases). This CDR3 is built from 14 residues. Trimming pared 0 bases from V and 4 bases from J, leaving 9 bases between. The germline V gene has CDR1 MNHEY and CDR2 SVGAGI. Here the CDR3 reads CASSYSAGGTEAFF. In DNA form, the CDR3 reads TGTGCCAGCAGTTACTCAGCGGGGGGCACTGAAGCTTTCTTT.

At least ten counts were recorded for this clone. The chain links TRBV9 to TRBJ2-1; no clear D. Trimming took 0 bases from V and 8 from J, leaving 6 bases between them. Germline CDR1 is SGDLS and CDR2 is YYNGEE. This CDR3 region has 12 residues. The CDR3 protein is CASSVVGDEQFF. The DNA of the CDR3 is TGTGCCAGCAGCGTAGTGGGTGATGAGCAGTTCTTC.

Ten or more counts support this clone. This chain links TRBV4-2 with TRBJ2-3, with 9 bases identical to TRBD2. V lost 3 bases to trimming and J lost 1 base; unmatched junction nucleotides: 8. CDR1 is LGHNA, CDR2 YNFKEQ, per germline. The CDR3 is 17 residues long. The CDR3 DNA follows: TGTGCCAGCAGCCAGGACTTTAGCGGGGGCCGCACAGATACGCAGTATTTT. It is translated as CASSQDFSGGRTDTQYF.

Points on this clone: A junction boundary mismatches the germline segment, possibly from a read error. V and J are TRBV2 and TRBJ2-5, with D tentatively TRBD2 (6 bases). Germline loops: CDR1 SNHLY, CDR2 FYNNEI. The length of the CDR3 is 12 residues. Here the CDR3 DNA reads TGTGCCAGCCGGGGGAACTCAGGGACCCAGTGCTTC. Amino acid sequence: CASRGNSGTQCF. Looking up the rest from reference TRBV2 and TRBJ2-5 gives the full variable domain: EPEVTQTPSHQVTQMGQEVILRCVPISNHLYFYWYRQILGQKVEFLVSFYNNEISEKSEIFDDQFSVERPDGSNFTLKIRSTKLEDSAMYFCASRGNSGTQCFGPGTRLLVL.

This clone qualifies as large. This chain joins TRBV6-1 and TRBJ2-7; 9 bases are shared with TRBD1. The germline V gene has CDR1 MNHNS and CDR2 SASEGT. V trimming: 6 bases; J trimming: 6 bases; junction bases outside the gene matches: 9. The CDR3 spans 14 residues. The CDR3 region is CASRYEQGAGEQYF. The CDR3 coding sequence is TGTGCCAGCAGGTACGAACAGGGGGCAGGCGAGCAGTACTTC.

The chain carries TRBV12-5 and TRBJ1-2, with D unclear. V dropped 6 bases and J dropped 4 bases, with 15 bases sitting between them. The CDR3 has 14 amino acids. CDR1 and CDR2 (germline): LGHNT, FRNRAP. The CDR3 sequence is CASGPGGYGYGYTF. CDR3 bases: TGTGCTAGTGGACCCGGCGGGTATGGCTATGGCTACACCTTC.

By frequency in the sample, this clone is medium-sized. J is TRBJ1-2 and V is TRBV6-1, with TRBD1 matching 7 bases. The CDR3 has 15 residues. CDR1 MNHNS and CDR2 SASEGT come from the germline V gene. V lost 6 bases to trimming and J lost 0 bases; unmatched junction nucleotides: 7. CDR3 loop: CASREQGEANYGYTF. CDR3 DNA sequence: TGTGCCAGCAGGGAGCAGGGGGAGGCTAACTATGGCTACACCTTC.

The chain combines TRBV5-1 with TRBJ1-2; the match to TRBD1 covers 9 bases. V gave up 4 bases and J gave up 8 bases; unmatched junction bases: 15. From germline, CDR1 is SGHRS and CDR2 YFSETQ. The CDR3 covers 16 residues. The CDR3, as DNA: TGCGCCAGCAGCCGGGGACAGGGCAGCGAGAAGGGGGGCTACACCTTC. This gives the protein CASSRGQGSEKGGYTF.

In this sample, this clone turned up many times. The genes are TRBV27 and TRBJ2-7, with TRBD1 matching over 8 bases. The V gene's germline CDR1 is MNHEY and CDR2 SMNVEV (reference sequence). The CDR3 extends over 13 amino acids. The V segment lost 2 bases and the J segment 7 bases; nucleotides outside the gene matches: 4. CDR3 nucleotide sequence: TGTGCCAGCAGTTTAGCAGGGGGCAGAGAGCAGTACTTC. Residues: CASSLAGGREQYF.

The CDR3 nucleotides are TGCGCCAGCAGCTTGTCAGTGGCCCTGCGCTACGAGCAGTACTTC. Protein: CASSLSVALRYEQYF. This rearrangement joins TRBV5-1 to TRBJ2-7; D call uncertain. CDR1 is SGHRS, CDR2 YFSETQ, per germline. The CDR3 sequence is 15 residues long. V lost 1 base, J lost 3 bases, and 14 bases lay in between.

This chain uses TRBV18 with TRBJ1-5; perhaps TRBD1 as D (5 bases). Trimming stripped 6 bases from V and 7 bases from J, with 13 bases between. The germline CDR1 and CDR2 sequences are KGHSH and LQKENI. The CDR3 has 13 amino acids. The chain's CDR3 is CASSQRGVQPQHF. The CDR3 bases are TGTGCCAGCTCCCAGCGGGGGGTCCAGCCCCAGCATTTT.

This clone was counted a few times. J is TRBJ2-5 and V is TRBV6-4, with 10 nucleotides matching TRBD2. The J call may not be correct, given that the DNA end is closer to TRBJ2-1. CDR3 length: 15 residues. The germline V gene has CDR1 MRHNA and CDR2 SNTAGT. The CDR3 reads CASSPEAGGPLEQFF. The CDR3 DNA reads TGTGCCAGCAGTCCAGAAGCGGGAGGGCCTCTCGAGCAGTTCTTC.

This clone has a handful of counts. The V and J genes are TRBV6-1 and TRBJ2-7; D is perhaps TRBD1 (6 bases). The CDR3 length is 13 residues. V was shortened by 4 bases and J by 0 bases, with 7 bases between the two germline ends. Per germline, CDR1 MNHNS and CDR2 SASEGT. Written as DNA, the CDR3 is TGTGCCAGCAGTGGGGACAACTCCTACGAGCAGTACTTC. It encodes CASSGDNSYEQYF.

At least ten counts were recorded for this clone. This sequence joins TRBV2 and TRBJ2-5; D is unresolved. The CDR3 extends over 15 amino acids. V was clipped by 6 bases and J by 5 bases, with 19 bases between them. Germline V CDR1 and CDR2: SNHLY, FYNNEI. CDR3 DNA sequence: TGTGCCAGCAGGGATGGCCCGGTAGTTCGGGAGACCCAGTACTTC. It specifies CASRDGPVVRETQYF. The full variable domain, with the rest looked up from reference TRBV2 and TRBJ2-5, is EPEVTQTPSHQVTQMGQEVILRCVPISNHLYFYWYRQILGQKVEFLVSFYNNEISEKSEIFDDQFSVERPDGSNFTLKIRSTKLEDSAMYFCASRDGPVVRETQYFGPGTRLLVL.

The chain has TRBV15 and TRBJ1-1, with a weak D call TRBD1 (6 bases). CDR1 and CDR2 (germline): LNHNV, YYDKDF (reference sequence). There are 16 residues in the CDR3. V was pared by 3 bases and J by 3 bases, with 17 bases between. CDR3 nucleotides: TGTGCCACCAGCAGCGGGGAGGGGGGGTCGGACACTGAAGCTTTCTTT. Amino acids: CATSSGEGGSDTEAFF.

This clone has at least ten counts. The V gene is TRBV6-1, the J gene TRBJ2-2; 8 bases fit TRBD2. With V trimmed by 4 bases and J by 3 bases, 13 bases remained unmatched. CDR1 MNHNS and CDR2 SASEGT come from the germline V gene. The CDR3 is 18 amino acids. CDR3 sequence: CASSVSLAGPIHTGELFF. In DNA form, the CDR3 reads TGTGCCAGCAGTGTTTCGCTAGCGGGCCCGATTCACACCGGGGAGCTGTTTTTT.

This chain connects TRBV7-2 to TRBJ2-3; 7 nucleotides align to TRBD2. V trimming: 5 bases; J trimming: 2 bases; junction bases outside the gene matches: 4. CDR1 and CDR2 (germline): SGHTA, FQGNSA. This CDR3 has 14 amino acids. CDR3 loop: CASSGGGSTDTQYF. CDR3 DNA: TGTGCCAGCAGCGGGGGGGGATCCACAGATACGCAGTATTTT.

This clone is deemed medium-sized. V gene TRBV11-2 combines with J gene TRBJ2-1, with D possibly TRBD1 on 6 matching bases. Germline lookup yields CDR1 SGHAT and CDR2 FQNNGV. Trimming removed 1 base at V and 9 bases at J, with 10 bases between. This CDR3 comprises 13 residues. The CDR3 DNA reads as TGTGCCAGCAGCTTAGTCAGGGGCGTTGAGCAGTTCTTC. Amino acid sequence: CASSLVRGVEQFF.